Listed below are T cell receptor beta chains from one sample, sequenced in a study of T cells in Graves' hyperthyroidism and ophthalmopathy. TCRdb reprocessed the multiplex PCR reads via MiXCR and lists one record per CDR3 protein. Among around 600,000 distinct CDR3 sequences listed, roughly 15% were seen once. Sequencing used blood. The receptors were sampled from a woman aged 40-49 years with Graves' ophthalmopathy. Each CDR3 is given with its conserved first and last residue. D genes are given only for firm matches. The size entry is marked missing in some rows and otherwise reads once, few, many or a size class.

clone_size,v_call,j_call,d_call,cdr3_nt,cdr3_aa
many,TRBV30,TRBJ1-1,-,TGTGCCTTAAACCGGGCCCGTGGGAACACTGAAGCTTTCTTT,CALNRARGNTEAFF
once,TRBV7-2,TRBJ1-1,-,TGTGCCAGCAGCAACTACGTTGGGGGGGTGGCTTTCTTT,CASSNYVGGVAFF
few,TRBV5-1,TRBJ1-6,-,TGCGCCAGCAGCCGTTTGGACGGAAATTCACCCCTCCACTTT,CASSRLDGNSPLHF
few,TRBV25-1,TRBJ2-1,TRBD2,TGTGCCAGCAGTGCTCCCCATACTAGCGGGACCCCCCGATTCTCCTACAATGAGCAGTTCTTC,CASSAPHTSGTPRFSYNEQFF
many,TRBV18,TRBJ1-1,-,TGTGCCAGCAGCCCGACAGGAAACACTGAAGCTTTCTTT,CASSPTGNTEAFF
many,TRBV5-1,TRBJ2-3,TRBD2,TGCGCCAGCAGCCCCTTCCCGGGACTAGCGGGAGGGCGGACAGATACGCAGTATTTT,CASSPFPGLAGGRTDTQYF
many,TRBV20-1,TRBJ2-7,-,TGCAGTTGGCTGGGGGAGACCTACGAGCAGTACTTC,CSWLGETYEQYF
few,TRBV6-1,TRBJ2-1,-,TGTGCCAGCAGATCTAACAATGAGCAGTTCTTC,CASRSNNEQFF
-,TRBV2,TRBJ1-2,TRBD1,TGTGCCAGCAAGGTGACAGGGGATGGCTACACCTTC,CASKVTGDGYTF
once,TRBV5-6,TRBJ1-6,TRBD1,TGTACCAGCAGCTCCAGGGGGACAAATTCACCCCTCCACTTT,CTSSSRGTNSPLHF
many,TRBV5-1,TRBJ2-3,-,TGCGCCAGCAGCAGAACTAGGCACACAGATACGCAGTATTTT,CASSRTRHTDTQYF
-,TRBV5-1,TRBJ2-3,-,TGCGCCAGCAGCTTGGCCCAGGGCAGTGATACGCAGTATTTT,CASSLAQGSDTQYF
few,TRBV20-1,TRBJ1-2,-,TGCAGTGTCGACGAGCGGAGAAACTATGGCTACACCTTC,CSVDERRNYGYTF
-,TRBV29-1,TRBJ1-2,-,TGCAGCGTTGTGTTCCGAAGTACTTATGGCTACACCTTC,CSVVFRSTYGYTF
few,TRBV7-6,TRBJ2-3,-,TGTGCCAGCAGGGGTGAAGGCCTCACAGATACGCAGTATTTT,CASRGEGLTDTQYF
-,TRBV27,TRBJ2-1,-,TGTGCCAGCAGTAAGGACCCTAGCTCCTACAATGAGCAGTTCTTC,CASSKDPSSYNEQFF
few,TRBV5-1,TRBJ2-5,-,TGCGCCAGCAGCTTGGTAGGACTCCAAGAGACCCAGTACTTC,CASSLVGLQETQYF
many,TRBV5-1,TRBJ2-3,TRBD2,TGCGCCAGCAGCTTGGTACGGGGGGGCGGAGATACGCAGTATTTT,CASSLVRGGGDTQYF
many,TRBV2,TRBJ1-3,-,TGTGCCAGCAGCGGGTTCAACACCATATATTTT,CASSGFNTIYF
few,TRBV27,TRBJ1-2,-,TGTGCCAGCAGTCTCTCGACAGGATCGAAGACCGGCTACACCTTC,CASSLSTGSKTGYTF
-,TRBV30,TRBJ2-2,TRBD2,TGTGCCTGGGAGCCTAGCGGGAGGGCCTGGGCCGGGGAGCTGTTTTTT,CAWEPSGRAWAGELFF
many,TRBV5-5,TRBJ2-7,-,TGTGCCAGCAGCTTTAGTGAGGCGCGCGAGCAGTACTTC,CASSFSEAREQYF
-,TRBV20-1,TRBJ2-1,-,TGCAGTGCTAGAGATTTTTCCGGGACCACCTACAATGAGCAGTTCTTC,CSARDFSGTTYNEQFF
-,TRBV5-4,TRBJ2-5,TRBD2,TGTGCCAGCAGCCCGCGGACTAGCGGGATGGGGGAGACCCAGTACTTC,CASSPRTSGMGETQYF
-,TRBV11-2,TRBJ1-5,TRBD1,TGTGCCAGCAGCCAAGCGCAAACAGGGGCGGGGCAGCCCCAGCATTTT,CASSQAQTGAGQPQHF
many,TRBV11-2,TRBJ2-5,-,TGTGCCAGCAGCTTAATCGATCAAGAGACCCAGTACTTC,CASSLIDQETQYF
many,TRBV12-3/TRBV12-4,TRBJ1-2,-,TGTGCCAGCAGCTGGGACACGACCACGAACACCTTC,CASSWDTTTNTF
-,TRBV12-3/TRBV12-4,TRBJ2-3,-,TGTGCCAGCAGCAGAAATGCAGATACGCAGTATTTT,CASSRNADTQYF
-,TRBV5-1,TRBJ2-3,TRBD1,TGCGCCAGCCACTTGACAGGGGCGGTAGATACGCAGTATTTT,CASHLTGAVDTQYF
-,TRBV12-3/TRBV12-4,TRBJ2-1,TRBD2,TGTACCAGCACCCCCGCGGGACTAGCAGTCAATGAGCAGTTCTTC,CTSTPAGLAVNEQFF
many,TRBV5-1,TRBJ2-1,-,TGCGCCAGCAGCTTGGGAATTGTGGCGGATGAGCAGTTCTTC,CASSLGIVADEQFF
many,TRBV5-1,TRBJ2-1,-,TGCGCCAGCAGCTCGGCGGGAATCCAAGGAGGTGAGCAGTTCTTC,CASSSAGIQGGEQFF
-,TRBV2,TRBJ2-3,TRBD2,TGTGCCAGCCGGCTAGCGGGCCCCTGGGATACGCAGTATTTT,CASRLAGPWDTQYF
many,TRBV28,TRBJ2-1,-,TGTGCCAGCAGTTCAGGCGGGGTTAGGTACAATGAGCAGTTCTTC,CASSSGGVRYNEQFF
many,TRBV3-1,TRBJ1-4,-,TGTGCCAGCAGCCAAGTCGGTGAAAAACTGTTTTTT,CASSQVGEKLFF
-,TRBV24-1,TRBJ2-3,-,TGTGCCACCAGTGAAGGGGACGATACGCAGTATTTT,CATSEGDDTQYF
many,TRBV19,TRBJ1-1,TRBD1,TGTGCCAGTAGTTCGTCCGGGACAGTGAGCACTGAAGCTTTCTTT,CASSSSGTVSTEAFF
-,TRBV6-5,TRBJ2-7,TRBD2,TGTGCCAGCAGTTACGCAGGGACTAGCTCCTACGAGCAGTACTTC,CASSYAGTSSYEQYF
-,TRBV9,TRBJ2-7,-,TGTGCCAGCAGCGTAGGGAGCCTCGGACGCGAGCAGTACTTC,CASSVGSLGREQYF
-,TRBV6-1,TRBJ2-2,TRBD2,TGTGCCAGCAGACAACTTAGCGGGGCGAACACCGGGGAGCTGTTTTTT,CASRQLSGANTGELFF
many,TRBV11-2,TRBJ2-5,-,TGTGCCAGCAGCTTACAGGGACTCAGCGGGGAGACCCAGTACTTC,CASSLQGLSGETQYF
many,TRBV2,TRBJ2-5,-,TGTGCCAGCAGTTTCACTAGATTAAAGACCCAGTACTTC,CASSFTRLKTQYF
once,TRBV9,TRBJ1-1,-,TGTGCCAGCAGCACAGTGGGGGGAACTGAAGCTTTCTTT,CASSTVGGTEAFF
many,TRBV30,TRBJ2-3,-,TGTGCCTGTCGTGCAGGGAGAAGCACAGATACGCAGTATTTT,CACRAGRSTDTQYF
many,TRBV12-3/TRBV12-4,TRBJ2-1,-,TGTGCCAGCAGTTTAGTTCTAGATGAGCAGTTCTTC,CASSLVLDEQFF
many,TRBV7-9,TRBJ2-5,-,TGTGCCAGCAACCGGGACCACCAAGAGACCCAGTACTTC,CASNRDHQETQYF
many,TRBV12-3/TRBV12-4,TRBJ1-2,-,TGTGCCAGCAGCAGCCGAGGCGAACCTAACTATGGCTACACCTTC,CASSSRGEPNYGYTF
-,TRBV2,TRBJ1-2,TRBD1,TGTGCCAGTTCACTACCGGGACAGGGGACCTCCACTGGCTACACCTTC,CASSLPGQGTSTGYTF
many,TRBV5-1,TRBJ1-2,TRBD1,TGCGCCAGCAGCTTGGAGGCAGGACAGGCCAGCGGCTACACCTTC,CASSLEAGQASGYTF
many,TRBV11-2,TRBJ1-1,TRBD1,TGTGCCAGCAGGAGGCCAGGGGGCTTCGCTGAAGCTTTCTTT,CASRRPGGFAEAFF
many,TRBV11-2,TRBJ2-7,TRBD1,TGTGCCAGCAGCTTAGGAGGGACAGGGAGCTACGAGCAGTACTTC,CASSLGGTGSYEQYF
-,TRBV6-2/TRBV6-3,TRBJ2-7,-,TGTGCCAGCAACCTAGGGGGTATAGACTACGAGCAGTACTTC,CASNLGGIDYEQYF
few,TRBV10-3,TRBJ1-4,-,TGTGCCATCAGTGAGGGTAGTAACGGGGAAAAACTGTTTTTT,CAISEGSNGEKLFF